The T cell receptor beta chain described here comes from a study of blood T cell repertoires in COVID-19. In the study overall: Some COVID-19 samples were acute and others convalescent; all came from the United States, Italy and Spain.

Clinical histories supplied by participants themselves formed the basis of cohort assignment. The ends were cut back, 5 bases at V and 0 bases at J, with 11 bases in the middle. Germline V lookup: CDR1 MGHRA, CDR2 YSYEKL. This CDR3 is 14 amino acids long. In the authors' methods: Reference gene primer amplification gave nucleated cell count estimates. Sequenced by immunoSEQ multiplex PCR; TCRdb stores in-frame clones only, minus some. V and J calls and clone size are as listed in that table; D and trimming were resolved from the DNA. The table includes 200,000 to 250,000 clones, about 91% detected once.

The specimen sequenced was PBMCs or T cells enriched from blood (not recorded which). This TCR was sampled from a woman aged 25 to 39 with acute COVID-19. V and J are TRBV4-1 and TRBJ2-7, with D maybe TRBD2 (5 bases). CDR3 in DNA: TGCGCCAGCAGCGCCACTAGAGTCTCCTACGAGCAGTACTTC. Protein sequence: CASSATRVSYEQYF.